This T cell receptor (beta chain) was sequenced in a study of blood T cell repertoires in COVID-19. The table lists this clone with a count of one. Assay used: immunoSEQ multiplex PCR; TCRdb lists only in-frame clones, some missing. The table includes 200,000 or so clones, about 82% detected once. Sequenced: peripheral blood. This clonotype was sampled from a woman under 40 with acute or convalescent COVID-19.

The CDR3 here is CASSLRLLAGGRMGSGELFF. DNA for the CDR3: TGTGCCAGCAGTTTACGGCTACTAGCGGGGGGACGCATGGGTTCCGGGGAGCTGTTTTTT. The rearrangement joins TRBV27 to TRBJ2-2; 12 positions match TRBD2. The CDR3 runs 20 residues. The V gene end was trimmed by 2 bases and the J gene end by 6 bases; junction bases not matched to a gene: 16. Germline V gives CDR1 MNHEY, CDR2 SMNVEV (reference sequence).